Listed below are T cell receptor beta chains from one sample, sequenced in a study of blood T cells in healthy people across ages. TCRdb fed the 5' RACE reads into MiXCR, producing one record per CDR3 protein. This table has around 820,000 distinct CDR3 sequences, 25% appearing once. A further study also used this sample, focusing on T cells of mothers and their children.

Material: blood. The receptors come from a boy aged 5-17 years in good health. CDR3s include the opening cysteine and the closing phenylalanine or tryptophan. D genes are given only for firm matches. Rows may omit the clone size; those that give it use once, few, many or a size class.

TRBJ1-4 TRBV28 few . TGTGCCAGCAGTTTCCTCGGCAACGTCTTAGGTGAAAAACTGTTTTTT CASSFLGNVLGEKLFF
TRBJ2-1 TRBV29-1 . TRBD2 TGCAGCGTTGTTATAGCGGGACTATCAAAAGTGCCTTACAATGAGCAGTTCTTC CSVVIAGLSKVPYNEQFF
TRBJ2-1 TRBV9 . . TGTGCCAGCAGCTCAAGGACTAGTGGGGGGCTTGAGCAGTTCTTC CASSSRTSGGLEQFF
TRBJ2-5 TRBV20-1 . . TGCAGTGCTAGAACCGGGACGGAGATAGAGACCCAGTACTTC CSARTGTEIETQYF
TRBJ2-7 TRBV12-3/TRBV12-4 few . TGTGCCAGCAGTTTAGTTCCCGACGAGCAGTACTTC CASSLVPDEQYF
TRBJ1-2 TRBV13 . . TGTGCCACCACAGGGCCTCGTGGCTACACCTTC CATTGPRGYTF
TRBJ2-5 TRBV5-1 . . TGCGCCAGCAGCTTTACCGAGTATACCCAAGAGACCCAGTACTTC CASSFTEYTQETQYF
TRBJ2-5 TRBV12-5 . . TGTGCTAGTGGTTTGAGCCCCTTAGAGACCCAGTACTTC CASGLSPLETQYF
TRBJ2-7 TRBV4-3 . TRBD2 TGCGCCAGCAGCCAGACTAGCGGGGGTTTCTCCTACGAGCAGTACTTC CASSQTSGGFSYEQYF
TRBJ1-4 TRBV27 . . TGTGCCAGCAGTTTATACCCCGACAGCGGTAATGAAAAACTGTTTTTT CASSLYPDSGNEKLFF
TRBJ2-1 TRBV6-1 few TRBD1 TGTGCCAGCAGCCGGACAGGGACGAGGCTGGTCTCCTACAATGAGCAGTTCTTC CASSRTGTRLVSYNEQFF
TRBJ1-2 TRBV12-3/TRBV12-4 . . TGTGCCAGCAGTCGAGGGGGATTGGATGGCTACACCTTC CASSRGGLDGYTF
TRBJ2-5 TRBV7-2 few . TGTGCCAGCAGCTTCGCCCGGACGGCGGAGCAGTACTTC CASSFARTAEQYF
TRBJ2-7 TRBV6-2/TRBV6-3 . . TGTGCCAGCAGTTATTTCCCAGGCAGCGAGCAGTACTTC CASSYFPGSEQYF